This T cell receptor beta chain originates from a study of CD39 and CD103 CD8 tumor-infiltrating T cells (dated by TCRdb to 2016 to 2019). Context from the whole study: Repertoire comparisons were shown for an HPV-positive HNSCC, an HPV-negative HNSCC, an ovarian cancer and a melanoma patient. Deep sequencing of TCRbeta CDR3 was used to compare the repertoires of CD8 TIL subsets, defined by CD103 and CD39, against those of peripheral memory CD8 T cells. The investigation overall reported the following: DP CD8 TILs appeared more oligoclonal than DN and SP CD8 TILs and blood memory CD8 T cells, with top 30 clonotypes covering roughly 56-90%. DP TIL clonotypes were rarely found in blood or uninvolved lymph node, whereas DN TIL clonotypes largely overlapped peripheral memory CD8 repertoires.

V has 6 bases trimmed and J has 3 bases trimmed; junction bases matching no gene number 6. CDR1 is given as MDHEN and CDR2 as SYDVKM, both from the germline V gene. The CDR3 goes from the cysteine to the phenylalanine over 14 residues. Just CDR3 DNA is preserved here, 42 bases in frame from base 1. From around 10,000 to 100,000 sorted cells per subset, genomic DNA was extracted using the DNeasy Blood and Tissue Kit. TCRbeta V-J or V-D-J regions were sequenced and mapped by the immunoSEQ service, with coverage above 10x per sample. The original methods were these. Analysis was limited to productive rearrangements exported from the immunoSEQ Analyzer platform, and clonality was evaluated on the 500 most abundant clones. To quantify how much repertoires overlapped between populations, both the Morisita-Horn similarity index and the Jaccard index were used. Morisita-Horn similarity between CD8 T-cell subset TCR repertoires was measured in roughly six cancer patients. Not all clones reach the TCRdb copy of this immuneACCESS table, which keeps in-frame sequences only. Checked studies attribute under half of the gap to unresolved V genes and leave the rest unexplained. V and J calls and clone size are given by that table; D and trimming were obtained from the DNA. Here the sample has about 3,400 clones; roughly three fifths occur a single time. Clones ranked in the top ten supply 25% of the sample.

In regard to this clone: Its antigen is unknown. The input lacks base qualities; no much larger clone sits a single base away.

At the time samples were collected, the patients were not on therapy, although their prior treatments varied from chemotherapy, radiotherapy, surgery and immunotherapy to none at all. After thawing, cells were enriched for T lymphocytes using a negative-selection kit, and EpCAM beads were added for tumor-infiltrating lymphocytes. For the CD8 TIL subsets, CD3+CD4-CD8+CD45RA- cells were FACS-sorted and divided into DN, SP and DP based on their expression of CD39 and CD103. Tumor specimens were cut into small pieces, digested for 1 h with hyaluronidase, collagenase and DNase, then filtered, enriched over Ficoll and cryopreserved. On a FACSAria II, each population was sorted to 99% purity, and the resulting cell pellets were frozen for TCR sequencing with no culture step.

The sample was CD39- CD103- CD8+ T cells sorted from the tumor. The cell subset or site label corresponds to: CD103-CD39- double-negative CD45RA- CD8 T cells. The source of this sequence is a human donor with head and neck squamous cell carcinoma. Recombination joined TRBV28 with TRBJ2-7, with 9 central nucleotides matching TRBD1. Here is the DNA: TGTGCCAGCAGAGTTCCGACAGGGGGCTACGAGCAGTACTTC. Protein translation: CASRVPTGGYEQYF.